This TCR beta chain was sequenced in a study of T cell responses to AZD1222 COVID-19 vaccine. General study results and limits: Nearly half of spike-specific TCRs reportedly target unmutated variant regions.

The table lists this clone with a count of one. Its antigen is not identified. Assay: immunoSEQ multiplex PCR; the TCRdb copy retains only in-frame clones and omits some. The sample lists approximately 150,000 clones, roughly 94% occurring once. CDR3 length: 13 residues. Germline loops: CDR1 GTSNPN, CDR2 SVGIG (reference sequence). Trimming shortened V by 0 bases and J by 6 bases, and 11 bases separated the two germline ends. The clonotype was recovered from an adult in good health. The chain employs TRBV30 and TRBJ1-2, with D uncertain. This sample comprised peripheral blood, obtained on day 0 of MenACWY control vaccination. CDR3 bases: TGTGCCTGGAGTGTACTAATGAGCAATGGCTACACCTTC. It is translated as CAWSVLMSNGYTF.